Listed here are 12 T cell receptor beta chains from one sample, sequenced in a study of blood T cell repertoires in COVID-19. Libraries were prepared by immunoSEQ multiplex PCR; TCRdb keeps only in-frame clonotypes and omits some of them. The sample lists over 250,000 clones, about 90% seen once, with around 1.5% in the top ten. The sample taken for sequencing was peripheral blood. These receptors came from a woman between 40 and 50 years old who had recovered from COVID-19.

This chain links TRBV5-1 with TRBJ2-5, with TRBD1 matching 7 bases. There are 13 residues in the CDR3. J was trimmed by 1 base and V by 5 bases; bases with no gene match: 2. Looked up from germline, CDR1 is SGHRS and CDR2 is YFSETQ. For the CDR3, the DNA is TGCGCCAGCAGGGGACAGATCCAAGAGACCCAGTACTTC. Translation: CASRGQIQETQYF.

The CDR3 sequence: CASSRDRDGYTF. The CDR3 coding sequence is TGTGCCAGCAGCCGGGACAGGGATGGCTACACCTTC. The chain recombines TRBV7-2 with TRBJ1-2; the match to TRBD1 covers 9 bases. The length of the CDR3 is 12 residues. V lost 5 bases, J lost 6 bases, and 1 base stayed unmatched. Germline assignment: CDR1 SGHTA and CDR2 FQGNSA.

The chain has TRBV4-3 and TRBJ1-3; TRBD1 matches 9 bases. The CDR3 contains 17 residues. Germline CDR1 LGHNA, CDR2 YSLEER. After removal of 0 bases from V and 2 bases from J, the junction contained 5 bases not matched to a gene. The CDR3 spells CASSQELTGGPGNTIYF. The CDR3 DNA is TGCGCCAGCAGCCAAGAACTTACAGGGGGCCCTGGAAACACCATATATTTT.

The chain employs TRBV27 and TRBJ2-2; the match to TRBD2 covers 7 bases. The CDR3 runs to 15 residues. Trimming at V came to 11 bases and at J to 1 base, leaving 10 bases not matched to a gene. In germline, CDR1 is MNHEY, CDR2 SMNVEV (reference sequence). The CDR3 bases are TGTGCCTCCGGGGTGCGGGGGATGAACACCGGGGAGCTGTTTTTT. It codes for CASGVRGMNTGELFF.

The chain uses TRBV3-1 (or the pseudogene TRBV3-2) and TRBJ2-4; perhaps TRBD2 as D (5 bases). CDR3 size: 20 residues. The germline gives CDR1 LGHDT, CDR2 YNNKEL (reference sequence). V was shortened by 1 base and J by 0 bases, with 22 bases between the two germline ends. The CDR3 sequence is CASSQVPGKAGSLAKNIQYF. DNA of the CDR3: TGTGCCAGCAGCCAAGTACCGGGGAAGGCCGGAAGCCTAGCCAAAAACATTCAGTACTTC.

The rearrangement uses TRBV28 and TRBJ1-2; D unresolved. Trimming pared 1 base from V and 8 bases from J, leaving 11 bases between. The CDR3 extends over 13 amino acids. Germline V gene lookup returns CDR1 MDHEN and CDR2 SYDVKM. CDR3 sequence: CASSLSRKRGYTF. The CDR3 nucleotides are TGTGCCAGCAGTTTATCAAGAAAACGGGGCTACACCTTC.

V usage is TRBV3-1 (or the pseudogene TRBV3-2) and J usage is TRBJ2-7; 7 bases align to TRBD1. V was clipped by 5 bases and J by 7 bases; unmatched bases: 11. The germline V gene has CDR1 LGHDT and CDR2 YNNKEL (reference sequence). This CDR3 region has 14 residues. The CDR3 DNA is TGTGCCAGCAGCTTGGGACAGCTCGCCTGGGAGCAGTACTTC. Its protein is CASSLGQLAWEQYF.

The rearrangement links TRBV3-1 (or the pseudogene TRBV3-2) to TRBJ1-2; the D gene is possibly TRBD1 (5 bases). In germline, CDR1 is LGHDT, CDR2 YNNKEL (reference sequence). Trimming removed 4 bases from V and 1 base from J, with 13 bases in between. The CDR3 length is 15 residues. DNA of the CDR3: TGTGCCAGCAGCCCCCAGGGACTAGGTAACTATGGCTACACCTTC. This sequence encodes CASSPQGLGNYGYTF.

V usage is TRBV18 and J usage is TRBJ1-1; 7 bases map to TRBD1. After removal of 4 bases from V and 1 base from J, the junction contained 6 bases not matched to a gene. The germline V gene encodes CDR1 KGHSH and CDR2 LQKENI. The CDR3 contains 15 residues. CDR3: CASSRRGQSNTEAFF. CDR3 nucleotide sequence: TGTGCCAGCTCACGGAGGGGACAGTCGAACACTGAAGCTTTCTTT.

This clone turned up a few times. The CDR3 sequence: CASSGNRGEAFF. The CDR3 DNA follows: TGTGCCAGCAGCGGAAACAGGGGTGAAGCTTTCTTT. V gene TRBV9 combines with J gene TRBJ1-1; 7 nucleotides agree with TRBD1. This CDR3 spans 12 amino acids. Looked up from germline, CDR1 is SGDLS and CDR2 is YYNGEE. With 3 bases clipped from V and 7 bases from J, the junction kept 3 bases outside the gene matches.

This chain joins TRBV27 and TRBJ2-5; 13 bases are a match to TRBD2. This CDR3 spans 16 amino acids. With V trimmed by 5 bases and J by 4 bases, 7 bases remained unmatched. Germline V gene sequence: CDR1 MNHEY, CDR2 SMNVEV (reference sequence). CDR3 amino acids: CASSVTSGGGRETQYF. CDR3 nucleotides: TGTGCCAGCAGTGTAACTAGCGGGGGGGGTCGAGAGACCCAGTACTTC.

V and J are TRBV5-6 and TRBJ1-2; possibly TRBD1 for D (6 bases). Germline V gives CDR1 SGHDT, CDR2 YYEEEE. Deletions cut 0 bases from V and 8 bases from J, with 11 bases between. The CDR3 is made up of 13 amino acids. The CDR3 here is CASSLGPGGGYTF. CDR3 sequence (DNA): TGTGCCAGCAGCTTGGGTCCGGGGGGCGGCTACACCTTC.